This TCR beta chain was identified in a study of OX40 agonist ivuxolimab in advanced cancers. Study results and caveats: The study found that CD8+ T cells averaged more expanded clones than CD4+. Partly responding patients at 0.1-3.0 mg/kg showed some of the smallest clonal expansion.

Libraries were prepared by immunoSEQ multiplex PCR; TCRdb keeps only in-frame clonotypes and omits some of them. The sample has some 87,000 clones, around nine tenths seen once; the top ten hold roughly 0.7%. This CDR3 comprises 17 residues. V trimming: 5 bases; J trimming: 5 bases; junction bases outside the gene matches: 14. The germline gives CDR1 SGHAT, CDR2 FQNNGV. As for this clone: The antigen is not known.

The chain is built from TRBV11-2 and TRBJ2-2; 7 bases fit TRBD2. Sample: CD4+ or CD8+ T cells sorted from blood, taken in a trial of the OX40 agonist ivuxolimab. The sequence derives from an adult with an advanced solid tumor such as melanoma, head and neck, liver or kidney cancer. Here the CDR3 DNA reads TGTGCCAGCAGCCGCTTGGGACTAAGGGATGGAACCGGGGAGCTGTTTTTT. Residues: CASSRLGLRDGTGELFF.